Below are 26 T cell receptor beta chains sequenced from a single sample in a study of cytomegalovirus exposure and HLA in healthy donors. In the PCR, 60 Vbeta and 13 Jbeta primers were used. Generated by immunoSEQ multiplex PCR, the TCRdb table keeps only in-frame clones and is missing some. The sample has approximately 160,000 clones, approximately 70% seen once. Sequencing was performed on PBMCs. The receptors come from a woman between 35 and 50 years old in good health and CMV-seropositive.

The V call is TRBV9, the J call TRBJ1-4, with a tentative D call TRBD1 (5 bases). The V end lost 4 bases, the J end lost 1 base, and 8 bases lay between the germline ends. Per germline, CDR1 SGDLS and CDR2 YYNGEE. The CDR3 is made up of 14 amino acids. The CDR3 nucleotides are TGTGCCAGCAGCTTCCAGGGAACTAATGAAAAACTGTTTTTT. This gives the protein CASSFQGTNEKLFF.

The chain uses TRBV10-3 and TRBJ2-1; 9 positions agree with TRBD2. This CDR3 is 16 amino acids long. Germline-derived CDR1 and CDR2 are ENHRY and SYGVKD. With 2 bases clipped from V and 4 bases from J, the junction kept 6 bases outside the gene matches. The CDR3 protein is CAISEGSGSRYNEQFF. CDR3 DNA: TGTGCCATCAGTGAGGGTAGCGGGAGCCGGTACAATGAGCAGTTCTTC.

The rearrangement uses TRBV11-1 and TRBJ2-7; 9 bases fit TRBD2. Germline CDR1 SGHAT, CDR2 FQDESV (reference sequence). V lost 0 bases and J lost 0; bases outside the gene matches: 9. CDR3 length: 18 residues. CDR3 protein: CASSLALAGIGPSYEQYF. CDR3 sequence (DNA): TGTGCCAGCAGCTTAGCACTAGCGGGTATTGGTCCCTCCTACGAGCAGTACTTC.

The rearrangement links TRBV4-2 to TRBJ2-2, with 9 bases identical to TRBD2. This CDR3 comprises 14 residues. The germline V gene has CDR1 LGHNA and CDR2 YNFKEQ. Trimming at V came to 4 bases and at J to 7 bases, leaving 4 bases not matched to a gene. As DNA, the CDR3 is TGTGCCAGCAGCCTAGCGGGAGAAGACGGGGAGCTGTTTTTT. It is translated as CASSLAGEDGELFF.

This CDR3 reads CASSRDLSSEQYF. In nucleotides, the CDR3 is TGTGCCAGCAGTCGGGACTTGAGTAGCGAGCAGTACTTC. V is TRBV2 and J is TRBJ2-7, with D possibly matching TRBD2 (6 bases). The ends were cut back, 5 bases at V and 6 bases at J, with 14 bases in the middle. The CDR3 runs to 13 residues. The germline gives CDR1 SNHLY, CDR2 FYNNEI.

This clone was counted once. The chain carries TRBV6-1 and TRBJ1-1; TRBD1 agrees at 8 bases. Germline CDR1 is MNHNS and CDR2 is SASEGT. After removal of 6 bases from V and 5 bases from J, the junction contained 8 bases not matched to a gene. CDR3 size: 14 residues. The CDR3 reads CASSGGQVGTEAFF. The CDR3 DNA reads TGTGCCAGCAGCGGGGGACAGGTGGGAACTGAAGCTTTCTTT.

The chain joins TRBV28 to TRBJ2-7; D is perhaps TRBD2 (6 bases). Trimming left V 3 bases short and J 3 bases short, with 18 bases between. This CDR3 region has 16 residues. Per the germline V gene, CDR1 is MDHEN and CDR2 is SYDVKM. The CDR3 sequence: CASSFPGTASIYEQYF. Here the CDR3 DNA reads TGTGCCAGCAGTTTTCCAGGGACTGCGTCGATCTACGAGCAGTACTTC.

The chain uses TRBV7-9 and TRBJ2-7, with 9 bases fitting TRBD2. Germline loops: CDR1 SEHNR, CDR2 FQNEAQ (reference sequence). This CDR3 region has 18 residues. J was trimmed by 1 base and V by 5 bases; bases with no gene match: 15. The CDR3: CASSPSTSGGRESYEQYF. In DNA, the CDR3 is TGTGCCAGCAGCCCATCGACTAGCGGTGGTCGAGAATCCTACGAGCAGTACTTC.

V and J are TRBV19 and TRBJ1-5, with a possible D match to TRBD1 (5 bases). Germline loops: CDR1 LNHDA, CDR2 SQIVND (reference sequence). The CDR3 loop spans 17 amino acids. With 3 bases removed from V and 5 bases from J, the gap between germline ends came to 20 bases. The CDR3 loop is CASSINWTPYVDQPQHF. The CDR3 DNA follows: TGTGCCAGTAGTATTAACTGGACACCTTATGTGGATCAGCCCCAGCATTTT.

This chain connects TRBV7-9 to TRBJ2-7; 9 nucleotides agree with TRBD2. The CDR3 is 15 amino acids. Trimming took 5 bases from V and 0 from J; bases not matched to a gene: 5. Germline CDR1 reads SEHNR; CDR2 reads FQNEAQ (reference sequence). The chain's CDR3 is CASSPSGTNSYEQYF. The CDR3 DNA is TGTGCCAGCAGCCCTAGCGGGACGAACTCCTACGAGCAGTACTTC.

A note on this clone: Different DNA sequences within this sample yield the same CDR3. This chain connects TRBV7-2 to TRBJ2-7, with TRBD1 matching over 9 bases. The V segment lost 2 bases and the J segment 3 bases; nucleotides outside the gene matches: 2. The germline gives CDR1 SGHTA, CDR2 FQGNSA. This CDR3 is 14 amino acids long. Here the CDR3 reads CASSLTGQGYEQYF. The CDR3 nucleotides read TGTGCCAGCAGCTTAACGGGACAGGGCTACGAGCAGTACTTC.

This sequence joins TRBV7-2 and TRBJ2-2; 7 nucleotides agree with TRBD2. Germline-derived CDR1 and CDR2 are SGHTA and FQGNSA. Trimming took 2 bases from V and 7 from J; bases not matched to a gene: 13. This CDR3 comprises 17 residues. CDR3 in DNA: TGTGCCAGCAGCTTATTCCGGGTGGGGGGGTTTAGCGGGGAGCTGTTTTTT. This sequence encodes CASSLFRVGGFSGELFF.

Only a few counts were recorded for this clone. This chain links TRBV6-1 with TRBJ2-7; 7 bases map to TRBD1. Germline values: CDR1 MNHNS, CDR2 SASEGT. Trimming cost V 8 bases and J 0 bases; bases outside gene matches: 10. The CDR3 spans 15 residues. CDR3 residues: CASSRGAGGSYEQYF. The DNA for the CDR3 is TGTGCCAGCTCCCGGGGTGCAGGGGGCTCCTACGAGCAGTACTTC.

This chain links TRBV6-5 with TRBJ2-1, with D possibly TRBD1 on 6 matching bases. The CDR3 consists of 15 residues. The V and J ends lost 6 bases and 1 base respectively, with 13 bases between them. The germline gives CDR1 MNHEY, CDR2 SVGAGI. The CDR3 DNA reads TGTGCCAGCAGATCGTCACAGGGTTCCTACAATGAGCAGTTCTTC. This translates into CASRSSQGSYNEQFF.

The CDR3 bases are TGTGCCAGCAGAAGACCGGGGACTATTGGCTACACCTTC. Protein product: CASRRPGTIGYTF. The chain employs TRBV27 and TRBJ1-2; D is perhaps TRBD1 (5 bases). In germline, CDR1 is MNHEY, CDR2 SMNVEV (reference sequence). V dropped 6 bases and J dropped 7 bases, with 15 bases sitting between them. The CDR3 runs to 13 residues.

This clone has more than one count but fewer than ten. The V and J genes are TRBV5-1 and TRBJ2-2; the match to TRBD1 covers 8 bases. Losses at the gene ends were 6 bases for V and 7 bases for J; bases not matched to a gene: 5. The V gene's germline CDR1 is SGHRS and CDR2 YFSETQ. This CDR3 comprises 13 residues. The CDR3 region has the DNA TGCGCCAGCACCCGGACAGGGCTCGGGGAGCTGTTTTTT. Translated: CASTRTGLGELFF. Supplemented by reference TRBV5-1 and TRBJ2-2, the full variable domain reads KAGVTQTPRYLIKTRGQQVTLSCSPISGHRSVSWYQQTPGQGLQFLFEYFSETQRNKGNFPGRFSGRQFSNSRSEMNVSTLELGDSALYLCASTRTGLGELFFGEGSRLTVL.

Here the CDR3 reads CASSQVLDRGREKLFF. The CDR3 region has the DNA TGCGCCAGCAGCCAAGTATTAGACCGAGGGAGGGAAAAACTGTTTTTT. The V gene is TRBV4-1, the J gene TRBJ1-4; D remains unclear. V was pared by 1 base and J by 8 bases, with 17 bases between. CDR3 length: 16 amino acids. The V gene's germline CDR1 is MGHRA and CDR2 YSYEKL.

This clone was seen just once. The chain has TRBV7-2 and TRBJ1-2, with D possibly being TRBD1 (5 bases). CDR3 length: 16 residues. Looked up from germline, CDR1 is SGHTA and CDR2 is FQGNSA. V dropped 0 bases and J dropped 7 bases, with 18 bases sitting between them. CDR3 bases: TGTGCCAGCAGCTTAGCGACTCTGGGCAGCGGGGCTGGCTACACCTTC. It yields the protein CASSLATLGSGAGYTF.

This sequence joins TRBV4-3 and TRBJ2-7, with 7 bases lining up with TRBD2. Trimming took 0 bases from V and 3 from J; bases not matched to a gene: 5. The CDR3 consists of 15 residues. Germline CDR1 LGHNA, CDR2 YSLEER. The CDR3 DNA follows: TGCGCCAGCAGCCAAGAGGCTAGCGGTTACTACGAGCAGTACTTC. Its translation is CASSQEASGYYEQYF.

The table lists this clone with a few counts. This chain joins TRBV1 and TRBJ2-7; the D call in the table, TRBD2, was not verified against the DNA. TRBV1 is marked as a pseudogene. This CDR3 has 21 amino acids. The CDR3 DNA sequence: TGCACCAGCAGCCAAGATAGCGGGACTAGCGGGGAGGATAGGCAGTCTTGCGCCGAGTACTTC. Its protein is CTSSQDSGTSGEDRQSCAEYF.

This clone was observed once. The genes are TRBV6-1 and TRBJ2-1; 12 bases match TRBD2. V trimming: 6 bases; J trimming: 10 bases; junction bases outside the gene matches: 10. There are 15 residues in the CDR3. Germline loops: CDR1 MNHNS, CDR2 SASEGT. As DNA, the CDR3 is TGTGCCAGCAGGGCCGGACTAGCGGGACTGCGGGAGCAGTTCTTC. It encodes CASRAGLAGLREQFF.

The genes are TRBV2 and TRBJ1-1, with TRBD1 matching over 9 bases. The CDR3 totals 15 residues. V was clipped by 3 bases and J by 11 bases; unmatched bases: 13. Per germline, CDR1 SNHLY and CDR2 FYNNEI. Here the CDR3 DNA reads TGTGCCAGCAGTGAGTACCCAGGACAGGGGTTCGAGGCTTTCTTT. Translated: CASSEYPGQGFEAFF.

This clone has more than one count but fewer than ten. The chain joins TRBV5-4 to TRBJ2-1; D ambiguous. With 0 bases removed from V and 3 bases from J, the gap between germline ends came to 13 bases. The CDR3 spans 16 residues. Germline loops: CDR1 SGHNT, CDR2 YYREEE (reference sequence). CDR3 nucleotides: TGTGCCAGCAGCTTGGCCCTTTCAGGATTCTACAATGAGCAGTTCTTC. Translating gives CASSLALSGFYNEQFF.

The rearrangement uses TRBV7-2 and TRBJ2-7, with D unresolved. V was shortened by 5 bases and J by 0 bases, with 14 bases between the two germline ends. The CDR3 contains 15 residues. Germline V gene sequence: CDR1 SGHTA, CDR2 FQGNSA. CDR3: CASSEPSAISYEQYF. CDR3 bases: TGTGCCAGCAGCGAGCCAAGCGCCATCTCCTACGAGCAGTACTTC.

This clone was counted between two and nine times. V usage is TRBV19 and J usage is TRBJ2-2; 14 bases agree with TRBD2. From germline, CDR1 is LNHDA and CDR2 SQIVND (reference sequence). Germline trimming cut 3 bases from V and 1 base from J; bases unmatched to any gene: 4. The CDR3 is made up of 18 amino acids. The CDR3 sequence is CASSIGGLAGGNTGELFF. The CDR3 DNA reads as TGTGCCAGTAGTATTGGAGGACTAGCGGGAGGGAACACCGGGGAGCTGTTTTTT.

The rearrangement links TRBV5-4 to TRBJ1-3; 8 bases align to TRBD1. Germline V gives CDR1 SGHNT, CDR2 YYREEE (reference sequence). The trim removed 4 bases at V and 0 bases at J, leaving 6 bases unmatched. This CDR3 region has 16 residues. CDR3 DNA sequence: TGTGCCAGCAGCCCAGGGGGCGACGTCTCTGGAAACACCATATATTTT. This codes for CASSPGGDVSGNTIYF. The whole variable domain, remainder taken from reference TRBV5-4 and TRBJ1-3, is ETGVTQSPTHLIKTRGQQVTLRCSSQSGHNTVSWYQQALGQGPQFIFQYYREEENGRGNFPPRFSGLQFPNYSSELNVNALELDDSALYLCASSPGGDVSGNTIYFGEGSWLTVV.